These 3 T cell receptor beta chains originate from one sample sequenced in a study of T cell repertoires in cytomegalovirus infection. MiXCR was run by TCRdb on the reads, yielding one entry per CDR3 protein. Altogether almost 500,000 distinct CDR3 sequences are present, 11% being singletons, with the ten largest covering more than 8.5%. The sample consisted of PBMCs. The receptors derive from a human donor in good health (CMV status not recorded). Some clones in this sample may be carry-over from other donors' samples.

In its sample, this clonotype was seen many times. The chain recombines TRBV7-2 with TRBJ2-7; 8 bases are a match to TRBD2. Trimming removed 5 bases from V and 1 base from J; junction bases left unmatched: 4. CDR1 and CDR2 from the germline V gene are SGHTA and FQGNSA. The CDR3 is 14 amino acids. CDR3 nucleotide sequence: TGTGCCAGCAGCCTACTAGCGGCTTCCTACGAGCAGTACTTC. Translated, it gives CASSLLAASYEQYF.

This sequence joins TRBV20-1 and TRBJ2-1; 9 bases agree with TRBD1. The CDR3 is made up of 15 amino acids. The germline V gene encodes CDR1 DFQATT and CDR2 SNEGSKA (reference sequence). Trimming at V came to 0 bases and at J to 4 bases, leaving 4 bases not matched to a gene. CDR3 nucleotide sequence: TGCAGTGCTAGAGATAGGGACAGGGCTTACAATGAGCAGTTCTTC. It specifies CSARDRDRAYNEQFF.

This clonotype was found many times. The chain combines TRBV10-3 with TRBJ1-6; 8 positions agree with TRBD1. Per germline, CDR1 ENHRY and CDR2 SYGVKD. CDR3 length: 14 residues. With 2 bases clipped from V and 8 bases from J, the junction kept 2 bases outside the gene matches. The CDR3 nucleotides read TGTGCCATCAGTGAGGGGGACAGGTATTCACCCCTCCACTTT. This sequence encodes CAISEGDRYSPLHF.